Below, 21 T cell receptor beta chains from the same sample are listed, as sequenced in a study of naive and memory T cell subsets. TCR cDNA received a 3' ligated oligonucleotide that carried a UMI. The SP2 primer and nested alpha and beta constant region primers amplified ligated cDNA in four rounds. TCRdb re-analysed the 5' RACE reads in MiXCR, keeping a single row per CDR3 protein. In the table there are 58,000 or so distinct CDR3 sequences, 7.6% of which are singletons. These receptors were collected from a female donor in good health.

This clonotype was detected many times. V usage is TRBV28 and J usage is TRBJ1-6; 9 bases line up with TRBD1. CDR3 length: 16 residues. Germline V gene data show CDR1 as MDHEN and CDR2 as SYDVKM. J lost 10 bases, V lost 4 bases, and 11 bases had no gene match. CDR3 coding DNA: TGTGCCAGCAGTTCTTATCGGGGACAGGGCTCGTCACCCCTCCACTTT. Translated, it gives CASSSYRGQGSSPLHF.

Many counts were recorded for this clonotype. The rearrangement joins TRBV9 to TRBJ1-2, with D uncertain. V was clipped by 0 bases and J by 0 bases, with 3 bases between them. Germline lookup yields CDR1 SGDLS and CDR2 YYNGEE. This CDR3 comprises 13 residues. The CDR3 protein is CASSVAPNYGYTF. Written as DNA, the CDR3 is TGTGCCAGCAGCGTAGCCCCTAACTATGGCTACACCTTC.

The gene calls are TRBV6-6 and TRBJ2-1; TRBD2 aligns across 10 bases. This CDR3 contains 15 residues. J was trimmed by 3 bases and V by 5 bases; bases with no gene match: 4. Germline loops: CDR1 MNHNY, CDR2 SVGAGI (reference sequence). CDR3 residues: CASSKTSGVYNEQFF. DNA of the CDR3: TGTGCCAGCAGTAAAACTAGCGGGGTCTACAATGAGCAGTTCTTC.

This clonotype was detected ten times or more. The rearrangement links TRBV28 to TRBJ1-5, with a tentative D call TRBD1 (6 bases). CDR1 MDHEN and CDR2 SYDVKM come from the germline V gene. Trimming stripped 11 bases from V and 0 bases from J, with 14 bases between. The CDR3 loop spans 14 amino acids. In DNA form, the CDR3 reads TGTGCCTCCAGAGGGGGGTATAGCAATCAGCCCCAGCATTTT. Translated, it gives CASRGGYSNQPQHF. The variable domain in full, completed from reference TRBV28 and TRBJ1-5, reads DVKVTQSSRYLVKRTGEKVFLECVQDMDHENMFWYRQDPGLGLRLIYFSYDVKMKEKGDIPEGYSVSREKKERFSLILESASTNQTSMYLCASRGGYSNQPQHFGDGTRLSIL.

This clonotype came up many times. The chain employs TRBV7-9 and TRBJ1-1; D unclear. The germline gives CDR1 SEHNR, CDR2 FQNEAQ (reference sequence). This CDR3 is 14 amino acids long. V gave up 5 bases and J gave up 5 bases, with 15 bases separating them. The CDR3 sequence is CASSPIGGVTEAFF. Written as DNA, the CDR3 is TGTGCCAGCAGCCCAATCGGTGGGGTGACTGAAGCTTTCTTT.

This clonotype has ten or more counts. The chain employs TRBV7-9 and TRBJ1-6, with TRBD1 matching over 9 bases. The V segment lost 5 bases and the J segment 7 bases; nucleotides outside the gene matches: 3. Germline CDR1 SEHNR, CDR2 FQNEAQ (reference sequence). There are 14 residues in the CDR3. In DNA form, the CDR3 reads TGTGCCAGCAGCACTGGACAGGGGAATTCACCCCTCCACTTT. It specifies CASSTGQGNSPLHF.

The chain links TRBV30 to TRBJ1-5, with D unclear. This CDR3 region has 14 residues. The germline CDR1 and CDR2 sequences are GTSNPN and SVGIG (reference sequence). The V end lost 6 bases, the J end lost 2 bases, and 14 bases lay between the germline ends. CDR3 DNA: TGTGCCTGCCAGGAGGTTGATGGCAATCAGCCCCAGCATTTT. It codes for CACQEVDGNQPQHF. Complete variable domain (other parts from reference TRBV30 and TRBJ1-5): SQTIHQWPATLVQPVGSPLSLECTVEGTSNPNLYWYRQAAGRGLQLLFYSVGIGQISSEVPQNLSASRPQDRQFILSSKKLLLSDSGFYLCACQEVDGNQPQHFGDGTRLSIL.

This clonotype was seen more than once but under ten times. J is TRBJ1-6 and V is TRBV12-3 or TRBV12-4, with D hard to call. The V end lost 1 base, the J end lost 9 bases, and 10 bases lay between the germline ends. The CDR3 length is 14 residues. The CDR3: CASSLEQKSSPLHF. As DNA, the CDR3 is TGTGCCAGCAGTTTAGAACAAAAGAGTTCACCCCTCCACTTT.

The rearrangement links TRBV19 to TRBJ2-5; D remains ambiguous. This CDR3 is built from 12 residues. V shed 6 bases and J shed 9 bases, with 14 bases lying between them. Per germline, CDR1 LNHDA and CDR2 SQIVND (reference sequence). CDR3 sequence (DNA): TGTGCCAGTAGCACCGGGCTTGGGTCCCAGTACTTC. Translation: CASSTGLGSQYF.

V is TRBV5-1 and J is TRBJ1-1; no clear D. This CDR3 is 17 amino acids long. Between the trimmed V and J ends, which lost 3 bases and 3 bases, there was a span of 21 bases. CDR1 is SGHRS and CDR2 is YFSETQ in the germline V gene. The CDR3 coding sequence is TGCGCCAGCAGCTCCGGCTTTGGACGGGCCGTTGACACTGAAGCTTTCTTT. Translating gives CASSSGFGRAVDTEAFF.

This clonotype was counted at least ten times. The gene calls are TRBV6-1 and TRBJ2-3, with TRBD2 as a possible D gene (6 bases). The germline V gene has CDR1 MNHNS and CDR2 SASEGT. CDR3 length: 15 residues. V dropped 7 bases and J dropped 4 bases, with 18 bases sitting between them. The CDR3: CASTTLAGQPDTQYF. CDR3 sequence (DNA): TGTGCCAGCACCACCCTGGCGGGGCAGCCAGATACGCAGTATTTT.

This CDR3 reads CASSRNSGQPQHF. CDR3 nucleotide sequence: TGTGCCAGCTCTCGGAATTCTGGTCAGCCCCAGCATTTT. The chain uses TRBV28 and TRBJ1-5, with D unresolved. Germline V gene data show CDR1 as MDHEN and CDR2 as SYDVKM. V was shortened by 8 bases and J by 6 bases, with 14 bases between the two germline ends. The CDR3 sequence is 13 residues long.

CDR3 nucleotide sequence: TGTGCCAGCAGCTTAGTACTCGTGGATACGCAGTATTTT. Translation: CASSLVLVDTQYF. V gene TRBV7-2 combines with J gene TRBJ2-3; the D is unclear. The germline V gene encodes CDR1 SGHTA and CDR2 FQGNSA. This CDR3 has 13 amino acids. Trimming pared 1 base from V and 6 bases from J, leaving 8 bases between.

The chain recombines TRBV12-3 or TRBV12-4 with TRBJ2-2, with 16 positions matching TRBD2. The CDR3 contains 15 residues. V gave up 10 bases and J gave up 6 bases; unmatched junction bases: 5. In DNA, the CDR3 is TGTGCCACCTCAGGGACTAGCGGGGGGGCCGGGGAGCTGTTTTTT. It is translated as CATSGTSGGAGELFF.

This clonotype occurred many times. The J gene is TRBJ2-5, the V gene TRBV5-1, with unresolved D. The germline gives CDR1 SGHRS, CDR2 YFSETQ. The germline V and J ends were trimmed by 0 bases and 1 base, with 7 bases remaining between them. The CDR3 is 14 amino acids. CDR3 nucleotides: TGCGCCAGCAGCTTGGGGCGGCCCCAAGAGACCCAGTACTTC. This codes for CASSLGRPQETQYF.

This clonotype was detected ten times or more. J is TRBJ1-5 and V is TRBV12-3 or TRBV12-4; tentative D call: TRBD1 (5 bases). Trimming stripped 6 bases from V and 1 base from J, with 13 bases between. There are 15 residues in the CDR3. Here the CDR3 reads CASSIQVGSNQPQHF. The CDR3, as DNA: TGTGCCAGCAGCATACAGGTTGGAAGCAATCAGCCCCAGCATTTT.

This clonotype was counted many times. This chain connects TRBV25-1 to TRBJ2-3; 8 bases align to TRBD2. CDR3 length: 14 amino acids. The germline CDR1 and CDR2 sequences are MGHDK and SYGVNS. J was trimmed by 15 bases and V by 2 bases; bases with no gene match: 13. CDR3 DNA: TGTGCCAGCAGTGAAGACCGGACTAGCTTGATTTTTTATTTT. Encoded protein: CASSEDRTSLIFYF.

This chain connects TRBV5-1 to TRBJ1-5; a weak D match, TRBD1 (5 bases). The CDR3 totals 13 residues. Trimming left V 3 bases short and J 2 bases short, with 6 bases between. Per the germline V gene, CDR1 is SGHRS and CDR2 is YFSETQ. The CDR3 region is CASSSTGNQPQHF. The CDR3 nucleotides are TGCGCCAGCAGCTCGACAGGCAATCAGCCCCAGCATTTT.

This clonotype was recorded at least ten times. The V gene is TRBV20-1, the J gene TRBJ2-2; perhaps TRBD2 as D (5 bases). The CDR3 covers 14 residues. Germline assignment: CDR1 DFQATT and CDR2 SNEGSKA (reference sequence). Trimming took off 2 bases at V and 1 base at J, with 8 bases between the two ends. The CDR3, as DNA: TGCAGTGCTAGACGGGCGGGGAACACCGGGGAGCTGTTTTTT. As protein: CSARRAGNTGELFF.

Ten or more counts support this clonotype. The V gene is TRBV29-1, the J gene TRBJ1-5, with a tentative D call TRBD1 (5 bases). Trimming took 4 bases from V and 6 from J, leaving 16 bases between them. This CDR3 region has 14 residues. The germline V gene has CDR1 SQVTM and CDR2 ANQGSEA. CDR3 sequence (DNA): TGCAGCGTTGCCGGGACTGACCCTTTTCAGCCCCAGCATTTT. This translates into CSVAGTDPFQPQHF. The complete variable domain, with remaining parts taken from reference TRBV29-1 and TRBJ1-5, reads SAVISQKPSRDICQRGTSLTIQCQVDSQVTMMFWYRQQPGQSLTLIATANQGSEATYESGFVIDKFPISRPNLTFSTLTVSNMSPEDSSIYLCSVAGTDPFQPQHFGDGTRLSIL.

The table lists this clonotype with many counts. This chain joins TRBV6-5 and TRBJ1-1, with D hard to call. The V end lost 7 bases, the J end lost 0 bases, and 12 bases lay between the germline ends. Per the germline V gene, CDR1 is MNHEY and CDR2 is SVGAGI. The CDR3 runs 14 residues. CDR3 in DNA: TGTGCCAGCACTTCCCCGGCGCTGAACACTGAAGCTTTCTTT. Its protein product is CASTSPALNTEAFF.